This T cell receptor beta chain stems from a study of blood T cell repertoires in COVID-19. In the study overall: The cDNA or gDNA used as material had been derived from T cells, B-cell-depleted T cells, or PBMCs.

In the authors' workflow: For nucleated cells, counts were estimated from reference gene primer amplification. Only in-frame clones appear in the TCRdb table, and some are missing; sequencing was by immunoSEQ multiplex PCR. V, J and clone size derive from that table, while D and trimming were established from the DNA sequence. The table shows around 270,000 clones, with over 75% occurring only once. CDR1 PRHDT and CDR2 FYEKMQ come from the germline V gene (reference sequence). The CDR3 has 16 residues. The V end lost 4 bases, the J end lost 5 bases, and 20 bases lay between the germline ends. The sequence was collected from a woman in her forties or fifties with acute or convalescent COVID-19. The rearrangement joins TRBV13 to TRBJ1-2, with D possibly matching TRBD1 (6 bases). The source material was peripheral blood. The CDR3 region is CASSSQRTAVRYGYTF. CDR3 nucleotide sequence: TGTGCCAGCAGCTCTCAGAGGACAGCAGTCCGGTATGGCTACACCTTC.